This T cell receptor (beta chain) was identified in a study of T cells after yellow fever vaccination. This clonotype was detected only a few times. The germline gene is not matched at one end of the junction; a read error may be the cause. Germline lookup yields CDR1 DFQATT and CDR2 SNEGSKA (reference sequence). The CDR3 has 14 amino acids. A single record per CDR3 protein comes from TCRdb applying MiXCR to the 5' RACE reads. The table records about 340,000 distinct CDR3 sequences, about 4% of them present only once. The gene calls are TRBV20-1 and TRBJ1-5; TRBD1 is a possible D gene (6 bases). The sample consisted of PBMCs, taken 5 days after the yellow fever booster vaccination. The receptor was isolated from a man younger than 30 who received the YFV17D yellow fever vaccine. CDR3 amino acids: CSARAGDSNQPQHF. The CDR3 DNA follows: TGCAGTGCCAGAGCAGGGGATAGCAATCAGCCCCAGCATTTT.